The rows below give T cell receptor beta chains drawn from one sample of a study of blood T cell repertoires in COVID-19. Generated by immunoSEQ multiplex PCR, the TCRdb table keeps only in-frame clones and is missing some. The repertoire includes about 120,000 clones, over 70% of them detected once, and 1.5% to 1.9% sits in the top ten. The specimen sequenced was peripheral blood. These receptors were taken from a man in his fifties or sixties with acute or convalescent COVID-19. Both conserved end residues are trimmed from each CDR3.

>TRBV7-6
ASSRQSPITDTQY
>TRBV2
ASRGLAGELF
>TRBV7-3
ASSLNRPNTGELF
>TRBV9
ASSVGQLPYEQY
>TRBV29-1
SVDASGGTDTQY
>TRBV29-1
SAQGQGYEQY
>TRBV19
ASTFDRREAF
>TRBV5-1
ASSSGQTTNTGELF
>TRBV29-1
SVKNRGPTDTEAF
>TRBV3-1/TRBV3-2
ASSQEGGVTEAF
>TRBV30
AWSKRNQPQH
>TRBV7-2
ASSLRPGPGGTDTQY
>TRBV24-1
ATSDFPRTGTENYNEQF
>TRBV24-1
ATSGGGSTDTQY
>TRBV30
AWRDRMATYEKLF
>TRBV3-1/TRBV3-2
ASSQAGGYGYT
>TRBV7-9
ASSLDRGNTEAF
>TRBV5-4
ASSLGGGARLNTEAF
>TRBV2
ASSEMGSTTGGYT
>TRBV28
ASIPQTGAALH
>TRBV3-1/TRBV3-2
ASSPSGVYNEQF
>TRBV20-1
SASPTVGGVTEAF
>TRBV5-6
ASSLASGGSSKNIQY
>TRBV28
ASSFAGAEETQY
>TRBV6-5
ASSSDPRVTEAF
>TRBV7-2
ASSLYTSGGLETQY
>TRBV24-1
ATSEGQFNSPLH
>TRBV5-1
ASSTLAGGLNEQF
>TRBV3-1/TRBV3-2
ASSLGSNRANEKLF
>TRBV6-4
ASSDSGGSGANVLT
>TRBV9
ATDPGTGLMYEQY
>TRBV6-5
ASSYSGVEQF
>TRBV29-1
SVARDRGRRETQY
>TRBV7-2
ASSFADRGLADTQY
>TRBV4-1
ASSPLGAAQETQY